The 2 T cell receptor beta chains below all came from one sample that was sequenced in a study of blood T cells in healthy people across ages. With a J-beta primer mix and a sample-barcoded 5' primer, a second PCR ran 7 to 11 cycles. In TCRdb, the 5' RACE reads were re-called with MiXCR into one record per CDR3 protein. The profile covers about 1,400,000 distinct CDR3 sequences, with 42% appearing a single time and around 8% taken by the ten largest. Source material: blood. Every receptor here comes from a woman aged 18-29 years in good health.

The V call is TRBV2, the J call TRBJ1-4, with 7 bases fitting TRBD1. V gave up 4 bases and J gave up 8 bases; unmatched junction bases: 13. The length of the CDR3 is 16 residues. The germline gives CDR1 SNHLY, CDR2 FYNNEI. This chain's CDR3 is CASSAQRQGVSEKLFF. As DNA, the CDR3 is TGTGCCAGCAGTGCCCAAAGACAGGGCGTATCGGAAAAACTGTTTTTT.

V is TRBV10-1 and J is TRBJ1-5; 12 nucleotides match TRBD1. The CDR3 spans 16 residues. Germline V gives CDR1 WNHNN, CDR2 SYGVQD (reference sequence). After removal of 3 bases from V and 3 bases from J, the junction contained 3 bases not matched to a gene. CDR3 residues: CASSDLGQGANQPQHF. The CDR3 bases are TGCGCCAGCAGTGACCTGGGACAGGGGGCCAATCAGCCCCAGCATTTT.